The 18 T cell receptor beta chains listed next were all sequenced from one sample in a study of post-analysis software for immune sequencing data. What these receptors recognize is not known. Study-level points and caveats: Patients used roughly five TRBV segments, including TRBV5-6, TRBV5-1 and TRBV20-1, more often than controls.

Sequencing libraries made from TCR beta cDNA carried unique molecular identifiers. TCRdb reanalysed the PCR reads using MiXCR and keeps one entry per CDR3 protein. In the table there are approximately 730,000 distinct CDR3 sequences, just over 45% of which are singletons. The specimen was blood. These receptors came from a girl aged 10 to 17 with multiple sclerosis.

The V and J genes are TRBV7-9 and TRBJ2-5; 11 nucleotides align to TRBD2. The CDR3 sequence is 20 residues long. CDR1 and CDR2 from the germline V gene are SEHNR and FQNEAQ (reference sequence). The ends lost 2 bases at V and 5 bases at J; junction bases unmatched: 19. CDR3 DNA: TGTGCCAGCAGCTTACCCCTTCGTCCGGGGACTAGCGGAGTCCGGGAGACCCAGTACTTC. It is translated as CASSLPLRPGTSGVRETQYF.

The chain carries TRBV24-1 and TRBJ2-3; D might be TRBD1 (5 bases). This CDR3 contains 14 residues. Germline assignment: CDR1 KGHDR and CDR2 SFDVKD. V was cut by 4 bases and J by 3 bases, with 10 bases left in between. CDR3 sequence: CATSDPQGTDTQYF. The CDR3, as DNA: TGTGCCACCAGTGACCCCCAGGGAACAGATACGCAGTATTTT.

The chain is built from TRBV7-2 and TRBJ2-3; D might be TRBD2 (5 bases). V lost 5 bases, J lost 8 bases, and 17 bases lay in between. CDR3 size: 14 residues. From germline, CDR1 is SGHTA and CDR2 FQGNSA. CDR3: CASSQQADATTQYF. The CDR3 region has the DNA TGTGCCAGCAGCCAGCAAGCGGATGCTACTACGCAGTATTTT.

This clonotype came up a few times. V and J are TRBV20-1 and TRBJ2-1; D not resolved. Germline CDR1 reads DFQATT; CDR2 reads SNEGSKA (reference sequence). Trimming removed 6 bases from V and 4 bases from J, with 10 bases in between. The CDR3 is made up of 12 amino acids. The CDR3 here is CSASLLYNEQFF. The CDR3 coding sequence is TGCAGTGCCTCCCTACTTTACAATGAGCAGTTCTTC.

The gene calls are TRBV3-1 and TRBJ2-5; 11 bases map to TRBD2. Trimming took 1 base from V and 5 from J; bases not matched to a gene: 9. Germline loops: CDR1 LGHDT, CDR2 YNNKEL (reference sequence). The CDR3 covers 17 residues. Written as DNA, the CDR3 is TGTGCCAGCAGCCAAGTAATAGCGGGAGGGCTGTTGGAGACCCAGTACTTC. As protein: CASSQVIAGGLLETQYF.

This clonotype has just a few counts. CDR3 sequence reads: CAISAGLAGPSYEQYF. The DNA of the CDR3 is TGTGCCATCAGTGCGGGACTAGCGGGCCCCTCCTACGAGCAGTACTTC. The rearrangement joins TRBV10-3 to TRBJ2-7; 12 bases are a match to TRBD2. This CDR3 spans 16 amino acids. The V segment lost 4 bases and the J segment 0 bases; nucleotides outside the gene matches: 4. The germline gives CDR1 ENHRY, CDR2 SYGVKD.

This clonotype was seen once. The CDR3 here is CSASPASGSDEQFF. The CDR3, as DNA: TGCAGTGCTAGTCCGGCTAGCGGGAGCGATGAGCAGTTCTTC. The chain has TRBV20-1 and TRBJ2-1; 10 bases align to TRBD2. The CDR3 has 14 residues. The junction had 7 bases not matched to a gene; V was cut back by 3 bases and J by 8 bases. Looked up from germline, CDR1 is DFQATT and CDR2 is SNEGSKA (reference sequence).

This chain links TRBV20-1 with TRBJ2-2, with 9 bases lining up with TRBD1. The V and J ends lost 6 bases and 6 bases, in that order; junction bases with no gene match: 14. Germline loops: CDR1 DFQATT, CDR2 SNEGSKA (reference sequence). The CDR3 extends over 16 amino acids. The CDR3 here is CSALLVRQGGPGELFF. CDR3 nucleotide sequence: TGCAGTGCCCTCCTCGTTAGACAGGGGGGGCCCGGGGAGCTGTTTTTT.

This rearrangement joins TRBV7-2 to TRBJ2-7; 8 bases align to TRBD2. V gave up 1 base and J gave up 2 bases; unmatched junction bases: 7. The CDR3 spans 16 residues. Germline V lookup: CDR1 SGHTA, CDR2 FQGNSA. The CDR3 coding sequence is TGTGCCAGCAGCTTAGGCGGACGGGAGGGACCCTACGAGCAGTACTTC. Residues: CASSLGGREGPYEQYF.

This clonotype was seen a handful of times. The chain links TRBV20-1 to TRBJ2-4; TRBD2 aligns across 12 bases. After removal of 5 bases from V and 2 bases from J, the junction contained 10 bases not matched to a gene. The CDR3 has 17 amino acids. CDR1 and CDR2 (germline): DFQATT, SNEGSKA (reference sequence). The chain's CDR3 is CSAVRLAGASSKNIQYF. CDR3 DNA sequence: TGCAGTGCTGTCCGACTAGCGGGAGCCTCCTCCAAAAACATTCAGTACTTC.

The chain combines TRBV7-9 with TRBJ2-3, with D perhaps given as TRBD1 or TRBD2 (5 bases each). Germline CDR1 reads SEHNR; CDR2 reads FQNEAQ (reference sequence). V shed 3 bases and J shed 2 bases, with 12 bases lying between them. This CDR3 comprises 15 residues. The CDR3 DNA sequence: TGTGCCAGCAGCTTGATGGGGGACCCCACAGATACGCAGTATTTT. This sequence encodes CASSLMGDPTDTQYF.

The chain recombines TRBV7-2 with TRBJ1-5; 9 bases are shared with TRBD1. V gave up 5 bases and J gave up 5 bases; unmatched junction bases: 4. This CDR3 is 14 amino acids long. Germline CDR1 SGHTA, CDR2 FQGNSA. The CDR3 sequence is CASSRRTGDQPQHF. For the CDR3, the DNA is TGTGCCAGCAGCCGACGGACAGGGGATCAGCCCCAGCATTTT.

The rearrangement links TRBV6-5 to TRBJ2-5; 7 bases agree with TRBD1. V gave up 6 bases and J gave up 2 bases; unmatched junction bases: 9. The CDR3 is 15 amino acids. CDR1 MNHEY and CDR2 SVGAGI come from the germline V gene. CDR3 in amino acids: CASRLTGAPQETQYF. The CDR3 coding sequence is TGTGCCAGCAGGCTAACAGGGGCCCCACAAGAGACCCAGTACTTC.

The chain is built from TRBV6-1 and TRBJ2-7; D unresolved. CDR1 MNHNS and CDR2 SASEGT come from the germline V gene. The CDR3 spans 15 residues. The ends were cut back, 2 bases at V and 5 bases at J, with 16 bases in the middle. Here the CDR3 reads CASSENPGWSNEQYF. The CDR3 DNA is TGTGCCAGCAGTGAAAATCCAGGCTGGTCCAACGAGCAGTACTTC.

The V and J genes are TRBV29-1 and TRBJ2-1, with TRBD2 matching over 10 bases. The CDR3 totals 15 residues. Trimming removed 0 bases from V and 5 bases from J; junction bases left unmatched: 4. Germline loops: CDR1 SQVTM, CDR2 ANQGSEA. CDR3 sequence reads: CSVEDLAGVDNEQFF. For the CDR3, the DNA is TGCAGCGTTGAAGATCTAGCGGGAGTAGACAATGAGCAGTTCTTC.

The chain combines TRBV14 with TRBJ2-1; 12 bases map to TRBD2. CDR3 length: 16 residues. The trim removed 3 bases at V and 6 bases at J, leaving 6 bases unmatched. From germline, CDR1 is SGHDN and CDR2 FVKESK. CDR3 region: CASSQLLAGGPNEQFF. CDR3 nucleotide sequence: TGTGCCAGCAGCCAGCTTCTAGCGGGAGGGCCCAATGAGCAGTTCTTC.

Many counts were recorded for this clonotype. V gene TRBV12-3 or TRBV12-4 combines with J gene TRBJ2-5; no firm D call. The CDR3 spans 11 residues. V was cut by 6 bases and J by 5 bases, with 7 bases left in between. The CDR3 sequence is CASSRKETQYF. CDR3 DNA: TGTGCCAGCAGCCGGAAGGAGACCCAGTACTTC.

In this sample, this clonotype turned up a few times. V usage is TRBV20-1 and J usage is TRBJ2-7, with 8 bases aligning to TRBD1. The ends lost 1 base at V and 3 bases at J; junction bases unmatched: 11. Per the germline V gene, CDR1 is DFQATT and CDR2 is SNEGSKA (reference sequence). This CDR3 region has 16 residues. The CDR3 nucleotides are TGCAGTGCTAGAGGGTACCCCGGGACAGGAGACTACGAGCAGTACTTC. Amino acids: CSARGYPGTGDYEQYF.